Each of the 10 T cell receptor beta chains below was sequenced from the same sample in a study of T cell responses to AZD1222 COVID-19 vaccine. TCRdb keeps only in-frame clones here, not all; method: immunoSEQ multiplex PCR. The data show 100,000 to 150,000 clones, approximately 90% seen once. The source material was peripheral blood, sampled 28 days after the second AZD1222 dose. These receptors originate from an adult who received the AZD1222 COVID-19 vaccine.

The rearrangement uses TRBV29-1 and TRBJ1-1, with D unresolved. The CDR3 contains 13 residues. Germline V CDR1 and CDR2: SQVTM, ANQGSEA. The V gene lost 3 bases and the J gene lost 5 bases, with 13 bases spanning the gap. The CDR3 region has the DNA TGCAGCGTTGAGGGGAAGTTGGTGACTGAAGCTTTCTTT. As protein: CSVEGKLVTEAFF.

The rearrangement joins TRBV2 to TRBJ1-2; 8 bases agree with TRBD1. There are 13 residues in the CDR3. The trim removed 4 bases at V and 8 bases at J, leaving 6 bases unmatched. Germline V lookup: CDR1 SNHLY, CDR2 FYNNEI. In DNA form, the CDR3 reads TGTGCCAGCAGTGGTTTGACAGGGGAAGGCTACACCTTC. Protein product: CASSGLTGEGYTF.

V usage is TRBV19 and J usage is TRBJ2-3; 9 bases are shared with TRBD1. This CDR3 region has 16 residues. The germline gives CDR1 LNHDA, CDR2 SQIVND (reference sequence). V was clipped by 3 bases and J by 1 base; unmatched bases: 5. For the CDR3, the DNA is TGTGCCAGTAGTATTAACAGGGGGCTCGGCACAGATACGCAGTATTTT. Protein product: CASSINRGLGTDTQYF.

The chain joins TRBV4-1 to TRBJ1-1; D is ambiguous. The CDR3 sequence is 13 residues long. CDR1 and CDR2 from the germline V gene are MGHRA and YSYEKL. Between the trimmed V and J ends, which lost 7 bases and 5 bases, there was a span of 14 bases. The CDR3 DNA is TGCGCCAGCACCCCCCGCGGGCAGACTGAAGCTTTCTTT. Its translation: CASTPRGQTEAFF.

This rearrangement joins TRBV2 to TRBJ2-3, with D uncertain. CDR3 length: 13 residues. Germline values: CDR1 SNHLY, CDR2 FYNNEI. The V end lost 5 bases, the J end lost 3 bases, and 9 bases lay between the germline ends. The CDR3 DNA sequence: TGTGCCAGCAGTTACTTGCGGACAGATACGCAGTATTTT. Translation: CASSYLRTDTQYF.

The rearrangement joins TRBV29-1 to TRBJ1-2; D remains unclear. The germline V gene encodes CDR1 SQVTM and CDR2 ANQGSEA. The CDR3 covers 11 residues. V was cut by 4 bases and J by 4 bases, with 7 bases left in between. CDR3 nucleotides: TGCAGCGTTGGGCAGGTCTATGGCTACACCTTC. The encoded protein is CSVGQVYGYTF.

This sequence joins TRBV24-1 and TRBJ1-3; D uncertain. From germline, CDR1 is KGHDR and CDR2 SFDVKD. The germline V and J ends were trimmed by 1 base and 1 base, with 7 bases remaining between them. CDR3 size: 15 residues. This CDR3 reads CATSDLAGSGNTIYF. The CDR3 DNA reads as TGTGCCACCAGTGATTTAGCAGGTTCTGGAAACACCATATATTTT.

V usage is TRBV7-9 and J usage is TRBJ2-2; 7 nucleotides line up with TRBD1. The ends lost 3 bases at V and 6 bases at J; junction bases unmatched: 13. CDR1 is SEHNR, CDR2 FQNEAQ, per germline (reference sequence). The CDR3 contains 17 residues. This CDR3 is CASSFSRTGAGAGELFF. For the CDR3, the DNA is TGTGCCAGCAGCTTTTCTCGGACAGGAGCAGGGGCCGGGGAGCTGTTTTTT.

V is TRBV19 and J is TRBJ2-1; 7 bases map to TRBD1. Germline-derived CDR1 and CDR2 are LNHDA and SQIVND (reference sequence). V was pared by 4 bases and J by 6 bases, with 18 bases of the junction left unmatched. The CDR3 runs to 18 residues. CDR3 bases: TGTGCCAGTAGTAAGAAAGGGATAACGGGACAGCCTCTCAATGAGCAGTTCTTC. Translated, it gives CASSKKGITGQPLNEQFF.

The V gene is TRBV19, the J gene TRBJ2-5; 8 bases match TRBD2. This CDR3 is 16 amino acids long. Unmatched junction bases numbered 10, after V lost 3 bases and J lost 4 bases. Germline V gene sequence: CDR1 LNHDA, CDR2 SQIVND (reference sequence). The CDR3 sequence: CASSIRSGSNLETQYF. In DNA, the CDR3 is TGTGCCAGTAGTATCCGGAGCGGGAGCAACTTAGAGACCCAGTACTTC.